This entry features one T cell receptor (beta chain) sequence. Its antigen remains unidentified. This CDR3 has 14 amino acids. Germline CDR1 reads MNHNY; CDR2 reads SVGAGI (reference sequence). This entry belongs to a study of T cell clusters in autoimmune cytopenias. Study observations and caveats: Functional roles of the in silico T cell clusters still await experimental validation. No cluster-lack signature appeared between secondary cytopenia and chronic lymphocytic leukemia patients, apparently due to lymphoma masking. TRB repertoire shifts in secondary cytopenia and chronic lymphocytic leukemia mostly reflected lymphoma, not autoimmunity.

Each sample's input was about 270 ng genomic DNA, some 34,000 genome equivalents. TRB rearrangements were amplified by touch-down multiplex PCR with mixed TRB-A/B primers. TCRdb re-called the multiplex PCR reads; every CDR3 protein appears as one record, without DNA. The sample includes around 9,800 distinct CDR3 sequences. Another study also made use of these data, one on T cell repertoires in aging, cancer and after chemotherapy.

This receptor was taken from a human donor in good health. The gene calls are TRBV6-6 and TRBJ1-1; the D call from TCRdb, TRBD1, cannot be confirmed without DNA. The sequenced material came from peripheral blood. The CDR3 region is CASSLPGDIAEAFF.